The 17 T cell receptor beta chains presented below share a single source sample, sequenced in a study of early T cells in non-severe SARS-CoV-2 infection. TCRdb reprocessed the 5' RACE reads with MiXCR, giving one entry per CDR3 protein. The sample includes about 64,000 distinct CDR3 sequences, about 4.9% seen only once; the top ten take just under 5%. The sample was whole blood. The receptors originated from an adult who was a healthcare worker with PCR-confirmed SARS-CoV-2 infection or an uninfected control (not recorded which).

The chain is built from TRBV7-2 and TRBJ2-3; no firm D call. V was shortened by 3 bases and J by 0 bases, with 13 bases between the two germline ends. CDR1 SGHTA and CDR2 FQGNSA come from the germline V gene. This CDR3 has 16 residues. Here the CDR3 reads CASSFRGTHSTDTQYF. In DNA form, the CDR3 reads TGTGCCAGCAGCTTCCGCGGCACCCATAGCACAGATACGCAGTATTTT.

This clonotype appeared many times. The genes are TRBV18 and TRBJ2-1; D not resolved. The CDR3 sequence is 16 residues long. Trimming removed 3 bases from V and 0 bases from J, with 12 bases in between. CDR1 and CDR2 from the germline V gene are KGHSH and LQKENI. The CDR3 DNA reads TGTGCCAGCTCACCCCCCAAGTCCGACTCCTACAATGAGCAGTTCTTC. As protein: CASSPPKSDSYNEQFF.

This clonotype was seen a few times. Here the CDR3 DNA reads TGTGCCAGCAGCTCCCTAGCGGGAGACGGCACAGATACGCAGTATTTT. Its translation: CASSSLAGDGTDTQYF. This chain uses TRBV7-2 with TRBJ2-3; 10 bases match TRBD2. V lost 4 bases and J lost 1; bases outside the gene matches: 5. This CDR3 has 16 residues. Germline-derived CDR1 and CDR2 are SGHTA and FQGNSA.

The table lists this clonotype with many counts. The genes are TRBV20-1 and TRBJ2-1; no clear D. Trimming removed 5 bases at V and 0 bases at J, with 20 bases between. The CDR3 is 17 amino acids. Germline CDR1 DFQATT, CDR2 SNEGSKA (reference sequence). The DNA for the CDR3 is TGCAGTGCTCCAGATAGGGTAGGCGGAAGCTCCTACAATGAGCAGTTCTTC. Encoded protein: CSAPDRVGGSSYNEQFF.

This clonotype was counted ten times or more. The gene calls are TRBV5-1 and TRBJ2-1; TRBD1 matches 9 bases. CDR3 length: 16 amino acids. V dropped 0 bases and J dropped 8; count of bases not matched to a gene: 9. Germline V gene lookup returns CDR1 SGHRS and CDR2 YFSETQ. CDR3 region: CASSLVGTDRGDEQFF. The CDR3 region has the DNA TGCGCCAGCAGCTTGGTCGGGACGGACAGGGGCGATGAGCAGTTCTTC.

This clonotype turned up a few times. This chain links TRBV9 with TRBJ2-5, with TRBD2 identical over 15 bases. CDR1 SGDLS and CDR2 YYNGEE come from the germline V gene. The CDR3 length is 16 residues. Losses at the gene ends were 0 bases for V and 4 bases for J; bases not matched to a gene: 1. CDR3 sequence (DNA): TGTGCCAGCAGCGTAGGGGGACTAGCGGGAGGAGAGACCCAGTACTTC. Its translation is CASSVGGLAGGETQYF.

This clonotype was detected only a few times. This chain links TRBV7-9 with TRBJ1-1; no clear D gene. The V gene's germline CDR1 is SEHNR and CDR2 FQNEAQ (reference sequence). This CDR3 spans 13 amino acids. V was clipped by 5 bases and J by 1 base, with 8 bases between them. The CDR3 bases are TGTGCCAGCAGCCAATGGGGGAACACTGAAGCTTTCTTT. Translation gives CASSQWGNTEAFF. Full variable domain (remainder filled in from reference TRBV7-9 and TRBJ1-1): DTGVSQNPRHKITKRGQNVTFRCDPISEHNRLYWYRQTLGQGPEFLTYFQNEAQLEKSRLLSDRFSAERPKGSFSTLEIQRTEQGDSAMYLCASSQWGNTEAFFGQGTRLTVV.

This clonotype was observed at least ten times. The J gene is TRBJ2-1, the V gene TRBV20-1, with 14 nucleotides matching TRBD2. The CDR3 has 14 amino acids. CDR1 is DFQATT and CDR2 is SNEGSKA in the germline V gene (reference sequence). The V segment lost 4 bases and the J segment 7 bases; nucleotides outside the gene matches: 3. This chain's CDR3 is CSAKRLAGGNEQFF. CDR3 DNA sequence: TGCAGTGCTAAGAGACTAGCGGGGGGGAATGAGCAGTTCTTC.

In the case of this clonotype: It may be a read error: a sequence one base away is much more abundant. The rearrangement links TRBV29-1 to TRBJ2-1; D gene unclear. Trimming left V 5 bases short and J 8 bases short, with 16 bases between. Germline V lookup: CDR1 SQVTM, CDR2 ANQGSEA. CDR3 size: 13 residues. The CDR3 DNA is TGCAGCGTTATAATCCCCCCGTACGATGAGCAGTTCTTC. It codes for CSVIIPPYDEQFF.

This clonotype was seen only a few times. The chain combines TRBV20-1 with TRBJ1-3; perhaps TRBD1 as D (5 bases). CDR3 size: 15 residues. CDR1 DFQATT and CDR2 SNEGSKA come from the germline V gene (reference sequence). Trimming cost V 0 bases and J 2 bases, with 11 bases left between them. CDR3 sequence (DNA): TGCAGTGCTAGAGAGGAGGGGAGTGCTGGAAACACCATATATTTT. This gives the protein CSAREEGSAGNTIYF.

This clonotype was detected a few times. This chain joins TRBV2 and TRBJ2-3; D unresolved. The CDR3 extends over 12 amino acids. Germline loops: CDR1 SNHLY, CDR2 FYNNEI. The V gene lost 5 bases and the J gene lost 7 bases, with 10 bases spanning the gap. This CDR3 reads CASSPRWNTQYF. The DNA of the CDR3 is TGTGCCAGCAGTCCCCGGTGGAATACGCAGTATTTT.

Ten or more counts support this clonotype. The genes are TRBV4-3 and TRBJ2-3; 9 bases are a match to TRBD2. V lost 2 bases and J lost 7; bases outside the gene matches: 4. The CDR3 spans 14 residues. The germline CDR1 and CDR2 sequences are LGHNA and YSLEER. The CDR3 loop reads CASSQSGGMNTQYF. For the CDR3, the DNA is TGCGCCAGCAGCCAAAGCGGGGGGATGAATACGCAGTATTTT.

This clonotype has ten or more counts. The J gene is TRBJ2-1, the V gene TRBV11-2; no reliable D call. This CDR3 is 13 amino acids long. In germline, CDR1 is SGHAT, CDR2 FQNNGV. Trimming took off 3 bases at V and 7 bases at J, with 10 bases between the two ends. Here the CDR3 DNA reads TGTGCCAGCAGCTTGGAGAAGTTTAATGAGCAGTTCTTC. The encoded protein is CASSLEKFNEQFF.

The rearrangement joins TRBV20-1 to TRBJ2-7; TRBD2 matches at 12 bases. J gave up 7 bases and V 4 bases, and 2 bases lay outside the gene matches. CDR1 and CDR2 from the germline V gene are DFQATT and SNEGSKA (reference sequence). CDR3 length: 12 residues. CDR3 protein: CSATGLAGEQYF. The CDR3 DNA reads TGCAGTGCTACGGGACTAGCGGGTGAGCAGTACTTC.

This clonotype has just a few counts. V usage is TRBV3-1 and J usage is TRBJ1-5; 7 nucleotides align to TRBD1. The V segment lost 4 bases and the J segment 2 bases; nucleotides outside the gene matches: 14. The CDR3 spans 18 residues. Germline V gene data show CDR1 as LGHDT and CDR2 as YNNKEL (reference sequence). CDR3 amino acids: CASSLDRDSPTGNQPQHF. The DNA for the CDR3 is TGTGCCAGCAGCCTAGACCGGGACAGTCCCACGGGCAATCAGCCCCAGCATTTT.

This clonotype has a count of ten or more. The CDR3 DNA sequence: TGCAGCGTCCAGGACAGGTCGAATGAAAAACTGTTTTTT. This gives the protein CSVQDRSNEKLFF. The chain couples TRBV29-1 to TRBJ1-4; TRBD1 matches 7 bases. Germline V gene sequence: CDR1 SQVTM, CDR2 ANQGSEA. This CDR3 contains 13 residues. The V gene end was trimmed by 6 bases and the J gene end by 5 bases; junction bases not matched to a gene: 6.

This clonotype was detected many times. J is TRBJ2-3 and V is TRBV7-8; a weak D match, TRBD1 (6 bases). Germline loops: CDR1 SGHVS, CDR2 FQNEAQ. V lost 4 bases to trimming and J lost 0 bases, with 11 bases between them. This CDR3 has 15 residues. CDR3 nucleotide sequence: TGTGCCAGCAGCTCACAGACAGGTAGCACAGATACGCAGTATTTT. Its translation is CASSSQTGSTDTQYF.